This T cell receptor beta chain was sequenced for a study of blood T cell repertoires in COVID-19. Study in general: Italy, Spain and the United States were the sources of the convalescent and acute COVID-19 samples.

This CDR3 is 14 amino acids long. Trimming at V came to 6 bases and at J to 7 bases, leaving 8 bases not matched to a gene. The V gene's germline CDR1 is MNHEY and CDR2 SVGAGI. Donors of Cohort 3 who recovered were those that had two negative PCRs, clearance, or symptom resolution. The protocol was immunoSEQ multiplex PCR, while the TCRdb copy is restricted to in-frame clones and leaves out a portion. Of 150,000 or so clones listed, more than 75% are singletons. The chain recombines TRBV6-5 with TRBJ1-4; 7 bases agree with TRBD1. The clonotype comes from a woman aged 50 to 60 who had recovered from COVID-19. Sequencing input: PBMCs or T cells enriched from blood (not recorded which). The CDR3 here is CASSVTGPSEKLFF. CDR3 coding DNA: TGTGCCAGCAGCGTGACAGGGCCTTCTGAAAAACTGTTTTTT.